What follows describes a single T cell receptor (beta chain). Sequencing used immunoSEQ multiplex PCR; TCRdb keeps in-frame clones, though not all of them. In the table there are about 82,000 clones, more than 80% of which are singletons. From germline, CDR1 is MNHEY and CDR2 SMNVEV (reference sequence). V was cut by 2 bases and J by 0 bases, with 10 bases left in between. This CDR3 is 15 amino acids long. The data stem from a study of OX40 agonist ivuxolimab in advanced cancers. The chain is built from TRBV27 and TRBJ1-2; a possible D gene is TRBD1 (6 bases). The starting material was CD4+ or CD8+ T cells sorted from blood, obtained in a trial of the OX40 agonist ivuxolimab. This clonotype was obtained from an adult with an advanced solid tumor such as melanoma, head and neck, liver or kidney cancer. The CDR3 loop reads CASSLTRQANYGYTF. CDR3 in DNA: TGTGCCAGCAGTTTAACACGACAGGCTAACTATGGCTACACCTTC.